Below, one TCR beta chain is given with its context. Its antigen is unknown. Between the trimmed V and J ends, which lost 4 bases and 2 bases, there was a span of 16 bases. Germline V gene sequence: CDR1 SEHNR, CDR2 FQNEAQ (reference sequence). This CDR3 is 16 amino acids long. The sample originates from a study of PD-1 blockade in classical Hodgkin lymphoma. Study details: Treatment was intravenous nivolumab, 3 mg/kg every 2 weeks, until progression. General study results and limits: Reports described newly diagnosed patients as having lower baseline TCR diversity than healthy donors. Causes of the repertoire differences remain undefined, possibly disease activity or prior therapy.

Assay: immunoSEQ multiplex PCR; the TCRdb copy retains only in-frame clones and omits some. The sample consists of about 50,000 clones, approximately 90% of them appearing once. Exposure to brentuximab vedotin varied, and each patient had relapsed following autologous stem cell transplantation. Reported best responses ranged across complete response, partial response or progressive disease. Sequences were derived from peripheral blood mononuclear cells (PBMCs), sampled before the second cycle of nivolumab. The origin of this receptor is a human donor with classical Hodgkin lymphoma. The chain recombines TRBV7-9 with TRBJ2-3; D call uncertain. The CDR3 loop is CASSYPTVSHTDTQYF. DNA of the CDR3: TGTGCCAGCAGCTACCCCACAGTTTCCCACACAGATACGCAGTATTTT.